This T cell receptor beta chain is from a study of T cell responses to AZD1222 COVID-19 vaccine. The CDR3 length is 13 residues. Germline CDR1 MNHEY, CDR2 SMNVEV (reference sequence). V was trimmed by 6 bases and J by 6 bases, leaving 15 bases between them. Measured with immunoSEQ multiplex PCR; TCRdb has only the in-frame clones, and not every one. The data contain about 99,000 clones, about nine tenths of them singletons. Study findings and constraints: After the peak T cell response, and only then, were repertoires sampled. Baseline testing showed seropositivity in only six AZD1222 recipients.

Comments on this clone: Its target is not known.

The source was peripheral blood, collected on day 0 of AZD1222 vaccination. The rearrangement links TRBV27 to TRBJ2-7; a weak D match, TRBD1 (6 bases). This receptor was taken from an adult in good health. CDR3 coding DNA: TGTGCCAGCAGCAGAGCAGGGGCCTCCGAGCAGTACTTC. It yields the protein CASSRAGASEQYF.